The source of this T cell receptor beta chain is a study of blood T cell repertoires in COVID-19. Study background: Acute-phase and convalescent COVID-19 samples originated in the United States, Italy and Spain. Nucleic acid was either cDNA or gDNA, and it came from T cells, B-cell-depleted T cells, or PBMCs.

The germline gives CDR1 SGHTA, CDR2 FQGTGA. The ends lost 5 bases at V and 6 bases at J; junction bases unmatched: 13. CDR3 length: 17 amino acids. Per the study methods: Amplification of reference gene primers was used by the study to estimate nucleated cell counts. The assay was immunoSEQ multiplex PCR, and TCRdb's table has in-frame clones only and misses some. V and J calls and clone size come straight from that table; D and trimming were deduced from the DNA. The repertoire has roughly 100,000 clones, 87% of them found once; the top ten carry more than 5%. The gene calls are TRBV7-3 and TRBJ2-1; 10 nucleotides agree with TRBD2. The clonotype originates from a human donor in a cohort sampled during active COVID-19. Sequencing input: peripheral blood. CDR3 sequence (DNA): TGTGCCAGCAGCCCTAACCCGAGCGGGAGGGCCGCCAATGAGCAGTTCTTC. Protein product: CASSPNPSGRAANEQFF.